Listed here are 14 T cell receptor beta chains from one sample, sequenced in a study of blood T cell repertoires in COVID-19. Data came from immunoSEQ multiplex PCR; TCRdb stores just in-frame clones and leaves some out. The sample lists some 90,000 clones; around 90% were seen once. The specimen was peripheral blood. The receptor set was obtained from a woman older than 75 with active or convalescent COVID-19.

This rearrangement joins TRBV27 to TRBJ1-1, with D possibly being TRBD1 (5 bases). Germline-derived CDR1 and CDR2 are MNHEY and SMNVEV (reference sequence). V was clipped by 6 bases and J by 5 bases, with 19 bases between them. The CDR3 runs to 15 residues. Here the CDR3 reads CASRPRGSGYTEAFF. CDR3 nucleotides: TGTGCCAGCAGGCCACGGGGGAGTGGGTATACTGAAGCTTTCTTT.

Only a few counts were recorded for this clone. The V gene is TRBV5-1, the J gene TRBJ2-1; no firm D call. Germline V lookup: CDR1 SGHRS, CDR2 YFSETQ. There are 12 residues in the CDR3. Between the trimmed V and J ends, which lost 0 bases and 10 bases, there was a span of 8 bases. CDR3 bases: TGCGCCAGCAGCTTGGGAGCGTCAGAGCAGTTCTTC. Protein sequence: CASSLGASEQFF.

The rearrangement links TRBV2 to TRBJ1-4; D possibly corresponds to TRBD1 (6 bases). The CDR3 contains 17 residues. Germline CDR1 and CDR2: SNHLY and FYNNEI. Trimming removed 4 bases at V and 0 bases at J, with 15 bases between. Here the CDR3 DNA reads TGTGCCAGCAGTGGGGGACACCTAGCTCCAACTAATGAAAAACTGTTTTTT. It yields the protein CASSGGHLAPTNEKLFF.

In its sample, this clone was seen once. The J gene is TRBJ2-5, the V gene TRBV7-6; D remains ambiguous. The CDR3 spans 14 residues. Trimming cost V 3 bases and J 5 bases, with 13 bases left between them. Germline V gene data show CDR1 as SGHVS and CDR2 as FNYEAQ. Here the CDR3 reads CASSFAVPMETQYF. The CDR3, as DNA: TGTGCCAGCAGCTTCGCCGTCCCTATGGAGACCCAGTACTTC. Variable domain in full (rest from reference TRBV7-6 and TRBJ2-5): GAGVSQSPRYKVTKRGQDVALRCDPISGHVSLYWYRQALGQGPEFLTYFNYEAQQDKSGLPNDRFSAERPEGSISTLTIQRTEQRDSAMYRCASSFAVPMETQYFGPGTRLLVL.

The V gene is TRBV5-4, the J gene TRBJ2-5; TRBD2 is a possible D gene (5 bases). V lost 2 bases and J lost 3, with 14 bases in between. The CDR3 is 15 residues long. Germline CDR1 reads SGHNT; CDR2 reads YYREEE (reference sequence). CDR3: CASSLGLADKETQYF. CDR3 nucleotides: TGTGCCAGCAGCTTAGGTCTAGCTGATAAAGAGACCCAGTACTTC.

This clone is a singleton in its sample. The V and J genes are TRBV19 and TRBJ2-2, with D possibly matching TRBD1 (5 bases). Germline V gene lookup returns CDR1 LNHDA and CDR2 SQIVND (reference sequence). The CDR3 consists of 16 residues. V was clipped by 1 base and J by 4 bases, with 13 bases between them. CDR3 nucleotide sequence: TGTGCCAGTAGTATAGGGGGCAGGTTACCCACCGGGGAGCTGTTTTTT. Protein product: CASSIGGRLPTGELFF.

V is TRBV6-4 and J is TRBJ1-2, with 10 positions matching TRBD1. The CDR3 length is 14 residues. With V trimmed by 0 bases and J by 10 bases, 5 bases remained unmatched. CDR1 is MRHNA and CDR2 is SNTAGT in the germline V gene. The CDR3 reads CASSDSSGTGDYTF. CDR3 DNA sequence: TGTGCCAGCAGTGACTCTTCCGGGACAGGGGACTACACCTTC.

DNA for the CDR3: TGTGCCAGCAGCCTACAGGGGGAACCCCCCAATCGCAATCAGCCCCAGCATTTT. Translation gives CASSLQGEPPNRNQPQHF. The V and J genes are TRBV3-1 (or the pseudogene TRBV3-2) and TRBJ1-5; 8 bases map to TRBD1. The J segment lost 2 bases and the V segment lost 4 bases, leaving 13 bases of the junction unmatched. The CDR3 loop spans 18 amino acids. Germline V lookup: CDR1 LGHDT, CDR2 YNNKEL (reference sequence).

V is TRBV7-2 and J is TRBJ1-5, with 8 bases lining up with TRBD1. The germline V gene has CDR1 SGHTA and CDR2 FQGNSA. Trimming cost V 5 bases and J 2 bases; bases outside gene matches: 5. This CDR3 is built from 15 residues. CDR3 sequence reads: CASSRTGWGNQPQHF. Here the CDR3 DNA reads TGTGCCAGCAGCCGGACAGGGTGGGGCAATCAGCCCCAGCATTTT.

In this sample, this clone turned up once. CDR3 residues: CASSNPGQGARETQYF. Written as DNA, the CDR3 is TGTGCCAGTAGCAATCCGGGACAGGGGGCCCGAGAGACCCAGTACTTC. The chain recombines TRBV19 with TRBJ2-5; 12 positions agree with TRBD1. Germline V gives CDR1 LNHDA, CDR2 SQIVND (reference sequence). The CDR3 spans 16 residues. V lost 6 bases and J lost 4; bases outside the gene matches: 9.

The CDR3 loop is CASRPGLAGYQETQYF. The CDR3 nucleotides read TGTGCCAGCAGACCGGGACTAGCGGGATACCAAGAGACCCAGTACTTC. The chain is built from TRBV27 and TRBJ2-5; TRBD2 matches at 13 bases. Unmatched junction bases numbered 4, after V lost 6 bases and J lost 0 bases. There are 16 residues in the CDR3. From germline, CDR1 is MNHEY and CDR2 SMNVEV (reference sequence).

The chain uses TRBV20-1 and TRBJ2-7; no firm D call. This CDR3 comprises 13 residues. The germline V gene encodes CDR1 DFQATT and CDR2 SNEGSKA (reference sequence). V lost 3 bases and J 3 bases, leaving 12 bases between the germline ends. CDR3 region: CSASERAGYEQYF. CDR3 bases: TGCAGTGCTAGTGAAAGAGCCGGCTACGAGCAGTACTTC.

This chain connects TRBV9 to TRBJ1-5, with D hard to call. The germline CDR1 and CDR2 sequences are SGDLS and YYNGEE. Trimming pared 0 bases from V and 4 bases from J, leaving 8 bases between. This CDR3 is 14 amino acids long. CDR3 amino acids: CASSVDPGNQPQHF. In DNA, the CDR3 is TGTGCCAGCAGCGTAGACCCCGGGAATCAGCCCCAGCATTTT.

The chain carries TRBV24-1 and TRBJ2-7, with TRBD1 matching 11 bases. The CDR3 contains 12 residues. V shed 10 bases, J shed 7 bases, and the junction held 5 bases outside the gene matches. Germline V gene lookup returns CDR1 KGHDR and CDR2 SFDVKD. CDR3 nucleotides: TGTGCCACGGGGGGACAGGGGGGTGAGCAGTACTTC. Translation gives CATGGQGGEQYF.